This T cell receptor beta chain was sequenced for a study of OX40 agonist ivuxolimab in advanced cancers. Trimming left V 3 bases short and J 4 bases short, with 13 bases between. This CDR3 is 14 amino acids long. The V gene's germline CDR1 is SGHRS and CDR2 YFSETQ. The repertoire was sequenced with immunoSEQ multiplex PCR; TCRdb's copy has only in-frame clones and lacks some. This table has roughly 66,000 clones, over 80% appearing once. This TCR came from an adult with an advanced solid tumor such as melanoma, head and neck, liver or kidney cancer. The sample in question was CD4+ or CD8+ T cells sorted from blood, obtained in a trial of the OX40 agonist ivuxolimab. The chain carries TRBV5-1 and TRBJ1-1; a weak D match, TRBD1 (6 bases). CDR3 DNA sequence: TGCGCCAGCAGCTGGACACAGGGTGGCACTGAAGCTTTCTTT. It specifies CASSWTQGGTEAFF.